One and the same sample provided the 30 T cell receptor beta chains below, sequenced in a study of shared clonotypes between healthy human individuals. The data were produced by immunoSEQ multiplex PCR, yet TCRdb's version contains in-frame clones alone and is incomplete. The data hold a few million clones, with approximately 95% observed a single time. The specimen was naive CD4+ T cells sorted from blood. Subset in this sample: CD45RA+ positively selected. The receptors originated from a man aged 18 to 30 in good health.

The chain uses TRBV5-1 and TRBJ2-3, with D maybe TRBD2 (5 bases). This CDR3 has 14 residues. Trimming left V 5 bases short and J 6 bases short, with 16 bases between. Germline V gene lookup returns CDR1 SGHRS and CDR2 YFSETQ. The CDR3 protein is CASSPQAVQDTQYF. In DNA, the CDR3 is TGCGCCAGCAGTCCGCAAGCGGTGCAGGATACGCAGTATTTT.

Comments on this clone: This same CDR3 is encoded by further DNA sequences in the sample. The rearrangement uses TRBV5-1 and TRBJ2-5, with 7 bases identical to TRBD2. Per germline, CDR1 SGHRS and CDR2 YFSETQ. V dropped 0 bases and J dropped 4; count of bases not matched to a gene: 3. This CDR3 contains 14 residues. CDR3 DNA sequence: TGCGCCAGCAGCTTGGGACTAGCAGGAGAGACCCAGTACTTC. Translating gives CASSLGLAGETQYF.

V is TRBV9 and J is TRBJ2-1; 8 bases match TRBD2. CDR1 and CDR2 (germline): SGDLS, YYNGEE. The CDR3 runs 17 residues. Trimming took 0 bases from V and 5 from J; bases not matched to a gene: 10. DNA for the CDR3: TGTGCCAGCAGCGTAGGGACTAGCCTACAGATAAACAATGAGCAGTTCTTC. Translation: CASSVGTSLQINNEQFF. Based on the CDR3 plus reference TRBV9 and TRBJ2-1, the full variable domain is DSGVTQTPKHLITATGQRVTLRCSPRSGDLSVYWYQQSLDQGLQFLIQYYNGEERAKGNILERFSAQQFPDLHSELNLSSLELGDSALYFCASSVGTSLQINNEQFFGPGTRLTVL.

The chain links TRBV5-6 to TRBJ1-3, with TRBD1 matching 8 bases. CDR3 length: 14 residues. Germline loops: CDR1 SGHDT, CDR2 YYEEEE. V lost 4 bases to trimming and J lost 4 bases; unmatched junction nucleotides: 4. CDR3 amino acids: CASSVDRGGNTIYF. The CDR3 DNA is TGTGCCAGCAGCGTTGACAGGGGCGGAAACACCATATATTTT.

This chain joins TRBV7-6 and TRBJ1-6; D is perhaps TRBD1 (5 bases). Per the germline V gene, CDR1 is SGHVS and CDR2 is FNYEAQ. The ends were cut back, 4 bases at V and 1 base at J, with 8 bases in the middle. This CDR3 contains 15 residues. The CDR3 sequence: CASSSGLSYNSPLHF. In DNA form, the CDR3 reads TGTGCCAGCAGCTCGGGGCTATCCTATAATTCACCCCTCCACTTT.

The V gene is TRBV5-1, the J gene TRBJ2-5; 11 nucleotides line up with TRBD1. Germline-derived CDR1 and CDR2 are SGHRS and YFSETQ. The CDR3 contains 17 residues. V lost 5 bases to trimming and J lost 2 bases; unmatched junction nucleotides: 11. The CDR3 here is CASSGTGQGAVQETQYF. CDR3 nucleotides: TGCGCCAGCAGTGGGACAGGACAGGGGGCTGTACAAGAGACCCAGTACTTC.

The CDR3 sequence: CASSYSSPGSGNTIYF. The CDR3 bases are TGTGCCAGCAGTTACTCATCCCCGGGATCTGGAAACACCATATATTTT. The gene calls are TRBV6-5 and TRBJ1-3, with D unclear. Trimming took 0 bases from V and 1 from J, leaving 10 bases between them. This CDR3 is 16 amino acids long. Germline CDR1 is MNHEY and CDR2 is SVGAGI.

J is TRBJ2-7 and V is TRBV11-2; D unresolved. This CDR3 contains 14 residues. The V end was cut by 2 bases, the J end by 2 bases, with 10 bases between. Germline lookup yields CDR1 SGHAT and CDR2 FQNNGV. CDR3 amino acids: CASSLLREAYEQYF. The CDR3 DNA reads TGTGCCAGCAGCTTACTGCGAGAGGCCTACGAGCAGTACTTC. Looking up the rest from reference TRBV11-2 and TRBJ2-7 gives the full variable domain: EAGVAQSPRYKIIEKRQSVAFWCNPISGHATLYWYQQILGQGPKLLIQFQNNGVVDDSQLPKDRFSAERLKGVDSTLKIQPAKLEDSAVYLCASSLLREAYEQYFGPGTRLTVT.

This clone was counted a few times. The chain couples TRBV19 to TRBJ1-1, with TRBD1 as a possible D gene (5 bases). Trimming removed 6 bases from V and 1 base from J, with 9 bases in between. Germline V lookup: CDR1 LNHDA, CDR2 SQIVND (reference sequence). This CDR3 comprises 13 residues. As DNA, the CDR3 is TGTGCCAGTAGCGGACACACGAACACTGAAGCTTTCTTT. Protein: CASSGHTNTEAFF.

The chain uses TRBV5-4 and TRBJ2-3; D is undetermined. CDR1 is SGHNT and CDR2 is YYREEE in the germline V gene (reference sequence). This CDR3 has 15 amino acids. The ends were cut back, 3 bases at V and 0 bases at J, with 11 bases in the middle. The CDR3 coding sequence is TGTGCCAGCAGCTCCCAGTCTCATAGCACAGATACGCAGTATTTT. This sequence encodes CASSSQSHSTDTQYF.

The chain carries TRBV7-9 and TRBJ2-1; D not resolved. CDR1 and CDR2 from the germline V gene are SEHNR and FQNEAQ (reference sequence). CDR3 length: 13 residues. Trimming took off 5 bases at V and 4 bases at J, with 9 bases between the two ends. This chain's CDR3 is CASSPPLYNEQFF. DNA for the CDR3: TGTGCCAGCAGCCCCCCTCTATACAATGAGCAGTTCTTC. Combining the CDR3 with reference TRBV7-9 and TRBJ2-1 gives the whole variable domain DTGVSQNPRHKITKRGQNVTFRCDPISEHNRLYWYRQTLGQGPEFLTYFQNEAQLEKSRLLSDRFSAERPKGSFSTLEIQRTEQGDSAMYLCASSPPLYNEQFFGPGTRLTVL.

Details on this clone: This specimen includes other DNA sequences encoding the same CDR3. This chain uses TRBV6-5 with TRBJ1-5; possible D gene TRBD1, 5 bases. V shed 5 bases and J shed 5 bases, with 10 bases lying between them. The germline V gene has CDR1 MNHEY and CDR2 SVGAGI. This CDR3 region has 13 residues. In DNA, the CDR3 is TGTGCCAGCAGTCGGGGACGGGATCAGCCCCAGCATTTT. Translation gives CASSRGRDQPQHF.

The chain has TRBV2 and TRBJ1-5, with D possibly matching TRBD1 (6 bases). The CDR3 has 14 residues. Trimming stripped 6 bases from V and 7 bases from J, with 16 bases between. Germline V gives CDR1 SNHLY, CDR2 FYNNEI. The CDR3 protein is CASSGGGAGQPQHF. Here the CDR3 DNA reads TGTGCCAGCAGCGGCGGGGGCGCGGGGCAGCCCCAGCATTTT.

The genes are TRBV5-8 and TRBJ2-3; TRBD1 might be the D (5 bases). This CDR3 has 14 amino acids. Trimming shortened V by 5 bases and J by 2 bases, and 12 bases separated the two germline ends. CDR1 SGHTS and CDR2 YDEGEE come from the germline V gene. The CDR3 DNA reads TGTGCCAGCAGAAAGGGGCGGTTCACAGATACGCAGTATTTT. As protein: CASRKGRFTDTQYF. Combining the CDR3 with reference TRBV5-8 and TRBJ2-3 gives the whole variable domain EAGVTQSPTHLIKTRGQQATLRCSPISGHTSVYWYQQALGLGLQFLLWYDEGEERNRGNFPPRFSGRQFPNYSSELNVNALELEDSALYLCASRKGRFTDTQYFGPGTRLTVL.

J is TRBJ1-1 and V is TRBV29-1; weak D call: TRBD1 (5 bases). Trimming pared 4 bases from V and 0 bases from J, leaving 15 bases between. This CDR3 region has 15 residues. CDR1 and CDR2 from the germline V gene are SQVTM and ANQGSEA. CDR3 sequence: CSVADGWGMNTEAFF. In DNA form, the CDR3 reads TGCAGCGTTGCGGACGGGTGGGGGATGAACACTGAAGCTTTCTTT.

The sample holds one count of this clone. V is TRBV6-5 and J is TRBJ2-7; no firm D call. Germline V gene lookup returns CDR1 MNHEY and CDR2 SVGAGI. The V end lost 10 bases, the J end lost 2 bases, and 15 bases lay between the germline ends. This CDR3 is built from 13 residues. CDR3 in amino acids: CATTGAGAYEQYF. DNA for the CDR3: TGTGCCACGACGGGCGCTGGCGCCTACGAGCAGTACTTC.

The V call is TRBV10-3, the J call TRBJ2-3; D uncertain. The CDR3 loop spans 14 amino acids. Germline V gene sequence: CDR1 ENHRY, CDR2 SYGVKD. Trimming took 10 bases from V and 1 from J, leaving 15 bases between them. The CDR3 spells CASARDWGTDTQYF. CDR3 bases: TGTGCCAGCGCAAGAGACTGGGGCACAGATACGCAGTATTTT.

This chain links TRBV5-6 with TRBJ2-7; D perhaps matches TRBD2 (6 bases). Germline lookup yields CDR1 SGHDT and CDR2 YYEEEE. The V gene lost 0 bases and the J gene lost 2 bases, with 12 bases spanning the gap. The CDR3 is 15 amino acids. CDR3 amino acids: CASSLETRRAYEQYF. The CDR3 nucleotides are TGTGCCAGCAGCTTGGAGACTAGGAGGGCCTACGAGCAGTACTTC. Full variable domain (rest looked up from reference TRBV5-6 and TRBJ2-7): DAGVTQSPTHLIKTRGQQVTLRCSPKSGHDTVSWYQQALGQGPQFIFQYYEEEERQRGNFPDRFSGHQFPNYSSELNVNALLLGDSALYLCASSLETRRAYEQYFGPGTRLTVT.

The chain carries TRBV7-2 and TRBJ2-5, with D tentatively TRBD1 (5 bases). Germline loops: CDR1 SGHTA, CDR2 FQGNSA. The V end lost 4 bases, the J end lost 1 base, and 13 bases lay between the germline ends. This CDR3 has 15 amino acids. The CDR3 sequence: CASSSMPGFQETQYF. CDR3 DNA: TGTGCCAGCAGCTCAATGCCAGGGTTCCAAGAGACCCAGTACTTC.

The chain has TRBV7-9 and TRBJ2-1; TRBD2 matches 9 bases. Per the germline V gene, CDR1 is SEHNR and CDR2 is FQNEAQ (reference sequence). Trimming cost V 5 bases and J 10 bases; bases outside gene matches: 12. This CDR3 contains 15 residues. CDR3: CASSGWLTSGSEQFF. DNA for the CDR3: TGTGCCAGCAGCGGATGGCTGACTAGCGGAAGCGAGCAGTTCTTC.

Of note for this clone: Germline and junction disagree at one end, which may indicate a read error. The chain is built from TRBV28 and TRBJ2-7; 9 nucleotides line up with TRBD1. This CDR3 is 15 amino acids long. Germline CDR1 MDHEN, CDR2 SYDVKM. CDR3 protein: CASSEPGQGSSEQYF. The CDR3 nucleotides are TGTGCCAGCAGTGAACCGGGACAGGGATCCTCCGAGCAGTACTTC.

V is TRBV7-6 and J is TRBJ2-1, with D unresolved. The V gene lost 4 bases and the J gene lost 4 bases, with 8 bases spanning the gap. This CDR3 contains 13 residues. The germline gives CDR1 SGHVS, CDR2 FNYEAQ. The CDR3 DNA reads as TGTGCCAGCAGCTCGGACGGGTACAATGAGCAGTTCTTC. As protein: CASSSDGYNEQFF.

This sequence joins TRBV5-4 and TRBJ2-3, with 11 positions matching TRBD2. From germline, CDR1 is SGHNT and CDR2 YYREEE (reference sequence). The CDR3 runs 16 residues. The trim removed 3 bases at V and 4 bases at J, leaving 7 bases unmatched. This CDR3 reads CASSSNSGRGPDTQYF. The CDR3 region has the DNA TGTGCCAGCAGCTCGAATAGCGGGAGGGGCCCAGATACGCAGTATTTT.

The chain couples TRBV19 to TRBJ2-2; possible D gene TRBD1, 5 bases. The length of the CDR3 is 18 residues. Deletions cut 3 bases from V and 0 bases from J, with 17 bases between. Germline V gives CDR1 LNHDA, CDR2 SQIVND (reference sequence). CDR3 protein: CASSIPPWGATNTGELFF. CDR3 in DNA: TGTGCCAGTAGTATCCCCCCTTGGGGCGCGACGAACACCGGGGAGCTGTTTTTT.

The chain links TRBV28 to TRBJ1-5, with D maybe TRBD1 (6 bases). Germline CDR1 is MDHEN and CDR2 is SYDVKM. V was shortened by 3 bases and J by 3 bases, with 15 bases between the two germline ends. This CDR3 is 16 amino acids long. CDR3 DNA: TGTGCCAGCAGTTTTACGGGGGGCGCGGCCAATCAGCCCCAGCATTTT. Amino acids: CASSFTGGAANQPQHF. The complete variable domain, with remaining parts taken from reference TRBV28 and TRBJ1-5, reads DVKVTQSSRYLVKRTGEKVFLECVQDMDHENMFWYRQDPGLGLRLIYFSYDVKMKEKGDIPEGYSVSREKKERFSLILESASTNQTSMYLCASSFTGGAANQPQHFGDGTRLSIL.

The gene calls are TRBV5-6 and TRBJ1-4; 7 nucleotides agree with TRBD1. Trimming took 3 bases from V and 2 from J; bases not matched to a gene: 4. Looked up from germline, CDR1 is SGHDT and CDR2 is YYEEEE. This CDR3 has 15 amino acids. The CDR3 bases are TGTGCCAGCAGCTCGACAGGGTCGACTAATGAAAAACTGTTTTTT. It yields the protein CASSSTGSTNEKLFF.

This chain uses TRBV7-2 with TRBJ2-1; D possibly corresponds to TRBD2 (6 bases). CDR1 SGHTA and CDR2 FQGNSA come from the germline V gene. The CDR3 covers 13 residues. Trimming took off 3 bases at V and 3 bases at J, with 6 bases between the two ends. In DNA, the CDR3 is TGTGCCAGCAGCTTTAGCGGCTACAATGAGCAGTTCTTC. Residues: CASSFSGYNEQFF.

The genes are TRBV6-6 and TRBJ1-2; 7 bases agree with TRBD1. The CDR3 is 15 residues long. Germline assignment: CDR1 MNHNY and CDR2 SVGAGI (reference sequence). Trimming at V came to 6 bases and at J to 2 bases, leaving 9 bases not matched to a gene. DNA of the CDR3: TGTGCCAGCAGCCAAGGGACAGCTCTAAACTATGGCTACACCTTC. Amino acids: CASSQGTALNYGYTF.

The V call is TRBV2, the J call TRBJ2-2; D gene unclear. V was cut by 7 bases and J by 5 bases, with 11 bases left in between. Germline V lookup: CDR1 SNHLY, CDR2 FYNNEI. This CDR3 contains 13 residues. The CDR3 sequence: CASTFPGTGELFF. The CDR3 bases are TGTGCCAGCACCTTCCCTGGGACCGGGGAGCTGTTTTTT.

The chain uses TRBV11-1 and TRBJ2-2, with D perhaps matching TRBD2 (6 bases). In germline, CDR1 is SGHAT, CDR2 FQDESV (reference sequence). Trimming stripped 4 bases from V and 5 bases from J, with 11 bases between. The CDR3 length is 14 residues. The CDR3 sequence is CASSSGLPTGELFF. As DNA, the CDR3 is TGTGCCAGCAGCTCGGGACTGCCGACCGGGGAGCTGTTTTTT.